This entry lists 32 T cell receptor beta chains sequenced from one sample in a study of T cell clonality in common variable immunodeficiency. TCRdb's copy holds only in-frame clones and misses some; the assay was immunoSEQ multiplex PCR. The specimen has about 81,000 clones, none found just once. Sequences were obtained from peripheral blood mononuclear cells. All receptors derive from a person aged 18 to 75 in good health.

There are many counts of this clone. This specimen includes other DNA sequences encoding the same CDR3. The CDR3 loop is CASSPRQQETQYF. CDR3 DNA (partial): TGTGCCAGCTCACCGCGGCAGCAAGAGACC. The V and J genes are TRBV18 and TRBJ2-5; D is unclear. The CDR3 end falls 3 residues outside the read, so it is completed with the germline J gene. Trimming shortened V by 3 bases and J by 2 bases, and 7 bases separated the two germline ends. The CDR3 contains 13 residues. The V gene's germline CDR1 is KGHSH and CDR2 LQKENI.

This clone was counted ten times or more. CDR3 DNA, as far as it was read: TGTGCTAGTGGTTTGGTCGTCGACAGCCGCCGGGGGTCCTACGAG. Protein product: CASGLVVDSRRGSYE. The complete CDR3 protein is CASGLVVDSRRGSYEQYF. The chain combines TRBV12-5 with TRBJ2-7, with D perhaps matching TRBD2 (6 bases). The CDR3 end lies 3 residues beyond the end of the read and is filled in from the germline J gene. The CDR3 covers 18 residues. CDR1 and CDR2 (germline): LGHNT, FRNRAP. Trimming pared 0 bases from V and 1 base from J, leaving 19 bases between.

This clone was observed many times. The CDR3 goes on 3 residues after the read ends, and that part is filled in from the germline J gene. The V and J genes are TRBV6-4 and TRBJ2-3; D is possibly TRBD1 (6 bases). This CDR3 region has 14 residues. Looked up from germline, CDR1 is MRHNA and CDR2 is SNTAGT. Trimming took off 8 bases at V and 1 base at J, with 13 bases between the two ends. CDR3 DNA (partial): TGTGCCAGCGCCCGGGACACCGGCACAGATACG. This gives the protein CASARDTGTDT. The entire CDR3 protein is CASARDTGTDTQYF.

This clone was counted ten times or more. Read coverage stops 3 residues before the CDR3 terminus; the germline J gene supplies the remainder. The chain has TRBV19 and TRBJ2-1, with D tentatively TRBD2 (6 bases). The CDR3 runs to 15 residues. The germline V gene encodes CDR1 LNHDA and CDR2 SQIVND (reference sequence). V was pared by 3 bases and J by 7 bases, with 16 bases between. The CDR3 reads CASSIMLASGNEQFF. Partial CDR3 DNA: TGTGCCAGTAGTATTATGCTAGCGTCGGGGAATGAG.

In this sample, this clone turned up many times. The read ends 3 residues early relative to the CDR3; the germline J gene fills the gap. The chain is built from TRBV5-1 and TRBJ1-1; 7 nucleotides align to TRBD1. The V and J ends lost 3 bases and 6 bases, in that order; junction bases with no gene match: 29. This CDR3 comprises 21 residues. CDR1 SGHRS and CDR2 YFSETQ come from the germline V gene. The CDR3 sequence is CASSSGGRDRDLHLRVSEAFF. The sequenced CDR3 bases are TGCGCCAGCAGCTCGGGGGGGCGGGACAGAGACCTTCACTTAAGGGTTTCTGAA.

This clone was seen repeatedly, ten times or more. Read data end 3 residues before the CDR3 end; the end is taken from the germline J gene. This chain connects TRBV5-1 to TRBJ2-7; 9 bases agree with TRBD1. Germline V gives CDR1 SGHRS, CDR2 YFSETQ. V dropped 0 bases and J dropped 6; count of bases not matched to a gene: 7. The CDR3 runs 15 residues. CDR3 DNA (partial): TGCGCCAGCAGCTTGGCTCGGACAGGGGCGGGCGAG. This sequence encodes CASSLARTGAGE. The full CDR3 reads CASSLARTGAGEQYF.

In this sample, this clone turned up a few times. The CDR3 end is not reached by the read, which stops 3 residues before it; the germline J gene fills it in. The V and J genes are TRBV10-2 and TRBJ1-5, with D maybe TRBD1 (5 bases). The CDR3 spans 16 residues. Germline lookup yields CDR1 WSHSY and CDR2 SAAADI. V was trimmed by 5 bases and J by 2 bases, leaving 16 bases between them. The CDR3 protein is CASSQGHRSGNQPQHF. CDR3 DNA (partial): TGCGCCAGCAGTCAGGGTCACAGATCGGGCAATCAGCCC.

On this clone itself: The read terminates 3 residues before the CDR3 end, so the remaining end is supplied by the germline J gene. The chain has TRBV7-2 and TRBJ2-7; 7 bases fit TRBD1. CDR1 and CDR2 from the germline V gene are SGHTA and FQGNSA. The ends lost 1 base at V and 4 bases at J; junction bases unmatched: 4. This CDR3 contains 14 residues. CDR3 in amino acids: CASSLGGGLYEQYF. CDR3 DNA (partial): TGTGCCAGCAGCTTAGGAGGGGGCCTGTACGAG.

This clone appeared many times. An end of the junction differs from the germline gene, which may be a read error. Read data end 3 residues before the CDR3 end; the end is taken from the germline J gene. This chain links TRBV20-1 with TRBJ2-1; 7 positions agree with TRBD2. CDR1 is DFQATT, CDR2 SNEGSKA, per germline (reference sequence). There are 14 residues in the CDR3. Incomplete CDR3 DNA: TGCAGTGCCAAGACCGGGCGGGAGTACATTGAG. This codes for CSAKTGREYIE. The whole CDR3 protein is CSAKTGREYIEQFF.

This clone occurred many times. The read ends 3 residues early relative to the CDR3; the germline J gene fills the gap. The chain employs TRBV12-3 or TRBV12-4 and TRBJ2-1; TRBD1 matches at 9 bases. CDR3 size: 15 residues. The ends lost 5 bases at V and 2 bases at J; junction bases unmatched: 4. The part of the CDR3 DNA that was read is TGTGCCAGCAGTCTCCGGGACAGGGCCTACAATGAG. Residues: CASSLRDRAYNE. The entire CDR3 sequence reads CASSLRDRAYNEQFF.

In this sample, this clone turned up many times. The read is 3 residues too short to cover the CDR3 end, so that end is filled in from the germline J gene. V and J are TRBV6-2 or TRBV6-3 and TRBJ2-1; D uncertain. Germline values: CDR1 MNHEY, CDR2 SVGEGT. The germline V and J ends were trimmed by 4 bases and 3 bases, with 16 bases remaining between them. CDR3 length equals 16 residues. The DNA read from the CDR3 is TGTGCCAGCAGTTCCCGGCGGAACTATTACTACAATGAG. Its translation is CASSSRRNYYYNE. The whole CDR3 reads CASSSRRNYYYNEQFF.

This clone showed up many times. The read comes to an end 3 residues before the CDR3 does, leaving the germline J gene to fill in the end. The chain couples TRBV20-1 to TRBJ2-1, with unresolved D. The CDR3 sequence is 15 residues long. V lost 1 base, J lost 0 bases, and 10 bases lay in between. In germline, CDR1 is DFQATT, CDR2 SNEGSKA (reference sequence). CDR3 bases read: TGCAGTGCTAGAGTTTCGGGTAGCTCCTACAATGAG. It specifies CSARVSGSSYNE. The full CDR3 protein reads CSARVSGSSYNEQFF.

This clone was seen ten or more times. The CDR3 end falls 3 residues outside the read, so it is completed with the germline J gene. The rearrangement links TRBV20-1 to TRBJ2-7; D possibly corresponds to TRBD2 (6 bases). The V gene's germline CDR1 is DFQATT and CDR2 SNEGSKA (reference sequence). The CDR3 loop spans 12 amino acids. Trimming removed 1 base at V and 2 bases at J, with 6 bases between. CDR3 sequence reads: CSARGRAYEQYF. Partial CDR3 DNA: TGCAGTGCTAGAGGGAGGGCCTACGAG.

Ten or more counts support this clone. The CDR3 extends 3 residues past the end of the read, so its final part is completed from the germline J gene. J is TRBJ2-1 and V is TRBV4-2, with TRBD2 matching over 14 bases. Per the germline V gene, CDR1 is LGHNA and CDR2 is YNFKEQ. J was trimmed by 1 base and V by 4 bases; bases with no gene match: 12. This CDR3 is 20 amino acids long. The DNA read from the CDR3 is TGTGCCAGCAGCCCACTTCCGGGACTAGCGGGAGACACGTCCTACAATGAG. Its translation is CASSPLPGLAGDTSYNE. The complete CDR3 sequence is CASSPLPGLAGDTSYNEQFF.

This clone was observed many times. The missing CDR3 end, 3 residues past where the read stops, is filled in from the germline J gene. The chain carries TRBV20-1 and TRBJ1-5; the match to TRBD1 covers 8 bases. The germline gives CDR1 DFQATT, CDR2 SNEGSKA (reference sequence). The CDR3 has 20 residues. The ends lost 1 base at V and 1 base at J; junction bases unmatched: 18. The CDR3 loop reads CSARGGVDRGRPGSNQPQHF. The part of the CDR3 DNA that was read is TGCAGTGCTAGAGGGGGAGTCGACAGGGGCCGACCTGGGAGCAATCAGCCC.

This clone was seen many times. The DNA ends 3 residues before the CDR3 does, and the rest of the CDR3 is filled in from the germline J gene. V usage is TRBV19 and J usage is TRBJ2-7, with TRBD2 matching over 9 bases. With V trimmed by 3 bases and J by 0 bases, 3 bases remained unmatched. Per the germline V gene, CDR1 is LNHDA and CDR2 is SQIVND (reference sequence). CDR3 size: 15 residues. CDR3 DNA (partial): TGTGCCAGTAGTATTAGACTAGCGGTCTCCTACGAG. Amino acid sequence: CASSIRLAVSYE. In full, the CDR3 reads CASSIRLAVSYEQYF.

The sample holds many counts of this clone. The CDR3 end falls 3 residues outside the read, so it is completed with the germline J gene. The V gene is TRBV20-1, the J gene TRBJ2-5; maybe TRBD2 (6 bases). Trimming stripped 7 bases from V and 4 bases from J, with 13 bases between. The CDR3 sequence is 12 residues long. Germline V lookup: CDR1 DFQATT, CDR2 SNEGSKA (reference sequence). CDR3 DNA, as far as it was read: TGCAGTGGCGAGGAGGGTTTAGAGACC. It translates to CSGEEGLET. The full CDR3 is CSGEEGLETQYF.

In its sample, this clone was seen many times. The read terminates 3 residues before the CDR3 end, so the remaining end is supplied by the germline J gene. The J gene is TRBJ1-2, the V gene TRBV7-9, with 7 bases that match TRBD1. Germline V CDR1 and CDR2: SEHNR, FQNEAQ (reference sequence). The CDR3 has 13 amino acids. With V trimmed by 1 base and J by 6 bases, 2 bases remained unmatched. CDR3 bases read: TGTGCCAGCAGCTTAGAAGGGGGCCATGGC. Amino acids: CASSLEGGHG. The CDR3, in full, reads CASSLEGGHGYTF.

This clone showed up many times. The CDR3 sequence is CASSNPGLLTCEQYF. The covered CDR3 bases are TGTGCCAGCAGTAACCCGGGACTTCTCACCTGCGAG. V is TRBV12-3 or TRBV12-4 and J is TRBJ2-7; D is possibly TRBD2 (6 bases). The read ends 3 residues before the CDR3 terminus; that terminus is restored from the germline J gene. With 5 bases removed from V and 6 bases from J, the gap between germline ends came to 20 bases. This CDR3 spans 15 amino acids.

This clone was recorded many times. The read gets to within 3 residues of the CDR3 end, and the germline J gene fills in the rest. The chain joins TRBV5-1 to TRBJ2-7, with 12 bases fitting TRBD2. The germline gives CDR1 SGHRS, CDR2 YFSETQ. V was pared by 4 bases and J by 4 bases, with 6 bases of the junction left unmatched. CDR3 length: 15 residues. This CDR3 reads CASSLLTSGSYEQYF. Partial CDR3 DNA: TGCGCCAGCAGCCTCCTGACTAGCGGGAGTTACGAG.

This clone has ten or more counts. The read gets to within 3 residues of the CDR3 end, and the germline J gene fills in the rest. The J gene is TRBJ1-2, the V gene TRBV5-6; TRBD1 aligns across 11 bases. CDR3 length: 14 residues. The germline CDR1 and CDR2 sequences are SGHDT and YYEEEE. The sequenced part of the CDR3 DNA is TGTGCCAGCAGCCCGGGACAGGGGGGAAGAGGC. Its protein is CASSPGQGGRG. The CDR3 in full is CASSPGQGGRGYTF.

This clone appeared many times. The read stops 3 residues short of the end of the CDR3; the missing end is completed from the germline J gene. The gene calls are TRBV18 and TRBJ2-7; 7 positions match TRBD1. Germline V gene data show CDR1 as KGHSH and CDR2 as LQKENI. CDR3 length: 14 residues. The V and J ends lost 5 bases and 2 bases, in that order; junction bases with no gene match: 6. The sequenced CDR3 bases are TGTGCCAGCTCATACCGACAGGGCACCTACGAG. Its protein is CASSYRQGTYE. The CDR3, in full, reads CASSYRQGTYEQYF.

This clone showed up many times. CDR3 sequence reads: CASSLVLAGYNEQFF. CDR3 bases read: TGTGCCAGCAGCTTGGTACTAGCGGGTTACAATGAG. The chain recombines TRBV7-9 with TRBJ2-1; 9 nucleotides line up with TRBD2. The read ends 3 residues shy of where the CDR3 ends; the end is completed using the germline J gene. The CDR3 is made up of 15 amino acids. V shed 3 bases, J shed 4 bases, and the junction held 4 bases outside the gene matches. CDR1 and CDR2 from the germline V gene are SEHNR and FQNEAQ (reference sequence). The complete variable domain, with remaining parts taken from reference TRBV7-9 and TRBJ2-1, reads DTGVSQNPRHKITKRGQNVTFRCDPISEHNRLYWYRQTLGQGPEFLTYFQNEAQLEKSRLLSDRFSAERPKGSFSTLEIQRTEQGDSAMYLCASSLVLAGYNEQFFGPGTRLTVL.

Regarding this clone: With the read ending 3 residues before the CDR3 end, the germline J gene is used to fill in that end. The rearrangement links TRBV11-2 to TRBJ2-1, with 7 nucleotides matching TRBD2. This CDR3 comprises 14 residues. CDR1 is SGHAT and CDR2 is FQNNGV in the germline V gene. V lost 3 bases to trimming and J lost 5 bases; unmatched junction nucleotides: 4. Partial CDR3 DNA: TGTGCCAGCAGCTTTAGCGGGCGGGACAATGAG. Residues: CASSFSGRDNE. The whole CDR3 sequence is CASSFSGRDNEQFF.

This clone appeared many times. The DNA ends 3 residues before the CDR3 does, and the rest of the CDR3 is filled in from the germline J gene. The V and J genes are TRBV29-1 and TRBJ2-3; TRBD1 might be the D (5 bases). This CDR3 has 13 residues. The germline V and J ends were trimmed by 6 bases and 2 bases, with 12 bases remaining between them. In germline, CDR1 is SQVTM, CDR2 ANQGSEA. The CDR3: CSVQGRITDTQYF. Partial CDR3 DNA: TGCAGCGTCCAGGGCAGGATCACAGATACG.

This clone was seen ten or more times. The CDR3 goes on 3 residues after the read ends, and that part is filled in from the germline J gene. The rearrangement links TRBV28 to TRBJ2-1, with a tentative D call TRBD1 (6 bases). The ends were cut back, 6 bases at V and 5 bases at J, with 11 bases in the middle. Germline-derived CDR1 and CDR2 are MDHEN and SYDVKM. CDR3 length: 13 residues. The CDR3 reads CASRPTGDNEQFF. The DNA read from the CDR3 is TGTGCCAGCAGACCGACAGGAGACAATGAG. The full variable domain, in which reference TRBV28 and TRBJ2-1 provide the parts outside the CDR3, is DVKVTQSSRYLVKRTGEKVFLECVQDMDHENMFWYRQDPGLGLRLIYFSYDVKMKEKGDIPEGYSVSREKKERFSLILESASTNQTSMYLCASRPTGDNEQFFGPGTRLTVL.

This clone was recorded at least ten times. The DNA ends 3 residues before the CDR3 does, and the rest of the CDR3 is filled in from the germline J gene. The chain links TRBV6-1 to TRBJ2-2; TRBD2 aligns across 7 bases. The CDR3 is 17 residues long. Trimming cost V 1 base and J 5 bases; bases outside gene matches: 10. Per the germline V gene, CDR1 is MNHNS and CDR2 is SASEGT. The CDR3 bases that were read are TGTGCCAGCAGTGAAGGCCCGGGAGGAAGGGGAACCGGGGAG. Translated, it gives CASSEGPGGRGTGE. The whole CDR3 sequence is CASSEGPGGRGTGELFF.

This clone was recorded at least ten times. The read comes to an end 3 residues before the CDR3 does, leaving the germline J gene to fill in the end. The rearrangement joins TRBV7-2 to TRBJ2-5; 8 nucleotides line up with TRBD2. CDR3 length: 15 residues. Germline values: CDR1 SGHTA, CDR2 FQGNSA. V was clipped by 1 base and J by 4 bases; unmatched bases: 5. The part of the CDR3 DNA that was read is TGTGCCAGCAGCTTAGGGACTAGCATGGGAGAGACC. It encodes CASSLGTSMGET. The complete CDR3 sequence is CASSLGTSMGETQYF.

This clone was counted ten times or more. The read ends 3 residues before the CDR3 terminus; that terminus is restored from the germline J gene. The chain is built from TRBV5-4 and TRBJ1-6; TRBD1 matches at 9 bases. The CDR3 is 14 residues long. Looked up from germline, CDR1 is SGHNT and CDR2 is YYREEE (reference sequence). This chain's CDR3 is CASSLATGGRTLHF. The CDR3 bases that were read are TGTGCCAGCAGCTTGGCGACAGGGGGTCGGACC.

This clone appeared many times. The junction departs from the called germline gene at one end, perhaps through a read error. Read coverage stops 3 residues before the CDR3 terminus; the germline J gene supplies the remainder. The chain recombines TRBV4-2 with TRBJ2-7; D is tentatively TRBD1 or TRBD2 (5 bases each). The CDR3 runs to 18 residues. Germline V gene sequence: CDR1 LGHNA, CDR2 YNFKEQ. CDR3 residues: CASSQGLARGYPSYEQYF. CDR3 bases read: TGCGCCAGCAGCCAAGGTTTGGCGAGGGGTTACCCCTCCTACGAG.

About this clone: Sequencing ends 3 residues short of the CDR3 end; the germline J gene provides the rest. The chain is built from TRBV19 and TRBJ2-3; a possible D gene is TRBD1 (6 bases). CDR3 size: 16 residues. V was pared by 5 bases and J by 0 bases, with 15 bases between. The germline gives CDR1 LNHDA, CDR2 SQIVND (reference sequence). The CDR3 DNA, read in part, is TGTGCCAGTAGTCCCCGCCCAAGGGGGAGCACAGATACG. Translation gives CASSPRPRGSTDT. The CDR3, in full, reads CASSPRPRGSTDTQYF.

This clone was seen at least ten times. The read gets to within 3 residues of the CDR3 end, and the germline J gene fills in the rest. This chain connects TRBV20-1 to TRBJ1-5, with D maybe TRBD1 (6 bases). Between the trimmed V and J ends, which lost 1 base and 0 bases, there was a span of 13 bases. Germline CDR1 and CDR2: DFQATT and SNEGSKA (reference sequence). The CDR3 is made up of 16 amino acids. The CDR3 is CSARVWTADSNQPQHF. Incomplete CDR3 DNA: TGCAGTGCTAGAGTTTGGACAGCAGATAGCAATCAGCCC.